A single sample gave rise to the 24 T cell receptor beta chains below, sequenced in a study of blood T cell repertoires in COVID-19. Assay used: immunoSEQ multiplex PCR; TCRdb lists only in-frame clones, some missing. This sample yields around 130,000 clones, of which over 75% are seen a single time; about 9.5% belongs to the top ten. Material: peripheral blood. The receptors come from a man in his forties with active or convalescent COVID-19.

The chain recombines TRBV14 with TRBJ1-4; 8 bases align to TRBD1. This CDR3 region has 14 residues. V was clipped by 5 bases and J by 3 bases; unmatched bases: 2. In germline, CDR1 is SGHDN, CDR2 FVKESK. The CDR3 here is CASSMDRANEKLFF. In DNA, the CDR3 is TGTGCCAGCAGCATGGACAGGGCTAATGAAAAACTGTTTTTT.

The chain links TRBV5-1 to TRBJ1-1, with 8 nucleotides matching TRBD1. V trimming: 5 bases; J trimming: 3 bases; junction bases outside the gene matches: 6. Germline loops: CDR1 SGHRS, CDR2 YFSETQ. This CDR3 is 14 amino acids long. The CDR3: CASRDHRGDTEAFF. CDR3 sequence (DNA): TGCGCCAGCAGAGACCACAGGGGGGACACTGAAGCTTTCTTT. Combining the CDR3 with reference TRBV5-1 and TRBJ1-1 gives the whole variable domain KAGVTQTPRYLIKTRGQQVTLSCSPISGHRSVSWYQQTPGQGLQFLFEYFSETQRNKGNFPGRFSGRQFSNSRSEMNVSTLELGDSALYLCASRDHRGDTEAFFGQGTRLTVV.

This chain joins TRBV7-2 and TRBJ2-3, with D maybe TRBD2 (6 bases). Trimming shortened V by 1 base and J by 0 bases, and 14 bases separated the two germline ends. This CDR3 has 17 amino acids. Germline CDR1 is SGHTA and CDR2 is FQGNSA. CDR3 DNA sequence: TGTGCCAGCAGCTTAGTATCGTTGGGGGGAAGCACAGATACGCAGTATTTT. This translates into CASSLVSLGGSTDTQYF. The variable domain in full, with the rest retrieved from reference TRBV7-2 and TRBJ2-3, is GAGVSQSPSNKVTEKGKDVELRCDPISGHTALYWYRQSLGQGLEFLIYFQGNSAPDKSGLPSDRFSAERTGGSVSTLTIQRTQQEDSAVYLCASSLVSLGGSTDTQYFGPGTRLTVL.

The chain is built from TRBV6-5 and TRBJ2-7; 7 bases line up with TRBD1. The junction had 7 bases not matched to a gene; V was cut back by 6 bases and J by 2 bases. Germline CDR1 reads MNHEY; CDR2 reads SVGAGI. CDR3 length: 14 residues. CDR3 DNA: TGTGCCAGCAGCTCACCCGGGACAGCCTACGAGCAGTACTTC. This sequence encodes CASSSPGTAYEQYF.

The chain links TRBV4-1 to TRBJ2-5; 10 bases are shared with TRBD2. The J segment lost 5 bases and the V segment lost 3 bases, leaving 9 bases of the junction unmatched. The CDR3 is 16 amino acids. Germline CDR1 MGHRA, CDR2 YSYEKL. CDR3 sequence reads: CASSQAAGGLPETQYF. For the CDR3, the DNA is TGCGCCAGCAGCCAGGCAGCGGGGGGGCTCCCTGAGACCCAGTACTTC.

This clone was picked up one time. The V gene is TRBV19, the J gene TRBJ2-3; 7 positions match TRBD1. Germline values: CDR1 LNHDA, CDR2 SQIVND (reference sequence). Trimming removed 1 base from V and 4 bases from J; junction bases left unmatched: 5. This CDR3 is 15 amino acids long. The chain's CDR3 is CASSIGDREPDTQYF. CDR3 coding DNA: TGTGCCAGTAGTATAGGAGACAGGGAACCAGATACGCAGTATTTT.

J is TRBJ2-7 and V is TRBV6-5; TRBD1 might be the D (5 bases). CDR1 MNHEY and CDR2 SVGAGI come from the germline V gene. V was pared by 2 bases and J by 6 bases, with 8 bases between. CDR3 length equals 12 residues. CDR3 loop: CASSYVTAEQYF. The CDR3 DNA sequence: TGTGCCAGCAGTTACGTGACAGCCGAGCAGTACTTC.

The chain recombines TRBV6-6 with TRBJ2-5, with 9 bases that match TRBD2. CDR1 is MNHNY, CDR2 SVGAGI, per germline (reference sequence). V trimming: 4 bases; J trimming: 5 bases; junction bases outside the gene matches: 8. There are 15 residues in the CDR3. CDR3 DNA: TGTGCCAGCAGTTTGTTGGCGGGGGGGGCTGAGACCCAGTACTTC. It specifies CASSLLAGGAETQYF.

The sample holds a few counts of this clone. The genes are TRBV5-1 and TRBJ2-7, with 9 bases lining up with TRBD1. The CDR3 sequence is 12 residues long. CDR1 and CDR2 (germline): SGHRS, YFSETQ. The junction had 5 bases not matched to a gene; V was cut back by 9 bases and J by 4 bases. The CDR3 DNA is TGCGCCAAGACAGGGGGTCAATACGAGCAGTACTTC. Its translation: CAKTGGQYEQYF.

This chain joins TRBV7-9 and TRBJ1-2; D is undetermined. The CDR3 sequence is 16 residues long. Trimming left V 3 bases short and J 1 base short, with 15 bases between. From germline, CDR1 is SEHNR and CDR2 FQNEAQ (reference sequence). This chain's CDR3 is CASSFSIGALNYGYTF. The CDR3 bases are TGTGCCAGCAGCTTTTCGATAGGAGCCCTTAACTATGGCTACACCTTC.

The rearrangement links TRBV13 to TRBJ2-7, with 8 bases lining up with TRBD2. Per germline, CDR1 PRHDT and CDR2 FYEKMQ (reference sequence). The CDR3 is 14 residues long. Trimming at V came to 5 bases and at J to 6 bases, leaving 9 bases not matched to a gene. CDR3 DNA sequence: TGTGCCAGCAGCCAACGGGGGGGCCGGGTCGAGCAGTACTTC. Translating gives CASSQRGGRVEQYF.

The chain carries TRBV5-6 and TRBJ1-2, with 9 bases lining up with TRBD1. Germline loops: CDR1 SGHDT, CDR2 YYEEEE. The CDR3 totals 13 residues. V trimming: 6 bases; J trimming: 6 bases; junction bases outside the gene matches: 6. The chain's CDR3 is CASTRQGVDGYTF. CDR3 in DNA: TGTGCCAGCACCAGACAGGGGGTGGATGGCTACACCTTC.

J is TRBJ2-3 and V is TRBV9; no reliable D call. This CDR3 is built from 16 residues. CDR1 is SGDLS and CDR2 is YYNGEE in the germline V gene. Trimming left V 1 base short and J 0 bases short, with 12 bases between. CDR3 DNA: TGTGCCAGCAGCGTATCACAGTCATCTAGCACAGATACGCAGTATTTT. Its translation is CASSVSQSSSTDTQYF.

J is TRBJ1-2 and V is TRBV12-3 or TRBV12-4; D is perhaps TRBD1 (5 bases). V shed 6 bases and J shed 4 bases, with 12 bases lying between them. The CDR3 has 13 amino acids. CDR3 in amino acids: CASRNSGFYGYTF. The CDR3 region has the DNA TGTGCCAGCAGGAACTCAGGGTTCTATGGCTACACCTTC.

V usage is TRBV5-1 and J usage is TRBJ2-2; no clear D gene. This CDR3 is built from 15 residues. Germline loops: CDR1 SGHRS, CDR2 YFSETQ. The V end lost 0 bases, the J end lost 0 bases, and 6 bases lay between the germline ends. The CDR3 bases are TGCGCCAGCAGCTTGGAGCAGGCGAACACCGGGGAGCTGTTTTTT. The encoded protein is CASSLEQANTGELFF.

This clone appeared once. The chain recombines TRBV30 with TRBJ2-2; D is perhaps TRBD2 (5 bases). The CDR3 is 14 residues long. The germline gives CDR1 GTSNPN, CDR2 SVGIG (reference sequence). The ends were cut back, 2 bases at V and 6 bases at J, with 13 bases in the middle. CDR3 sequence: CAWSPLNGAGELFF. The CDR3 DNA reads TGTGCCTGGAGTCCTTTAAACGGGGCCGGGGAGCTGTTTTTT.

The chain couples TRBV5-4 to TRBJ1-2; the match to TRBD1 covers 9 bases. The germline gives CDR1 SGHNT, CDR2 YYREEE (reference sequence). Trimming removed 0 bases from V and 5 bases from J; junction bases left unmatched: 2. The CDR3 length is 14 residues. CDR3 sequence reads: CASSLGDRVYGYTF. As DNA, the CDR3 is TGTGCCAGCAGCTTGGGGGACAGGGTTTATGGCTACACCTTC. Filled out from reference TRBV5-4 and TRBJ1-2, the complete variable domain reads ETGVTQSPTHLIKTRGQQVTLRCSSQSGHNTVSWYQQALGQGPQFIFQYYREEENGRGNFPPRFSGLQFPNYSSELNVNALELDDSALYLCASSLGDRVYGYTFGSGTRLTVV.

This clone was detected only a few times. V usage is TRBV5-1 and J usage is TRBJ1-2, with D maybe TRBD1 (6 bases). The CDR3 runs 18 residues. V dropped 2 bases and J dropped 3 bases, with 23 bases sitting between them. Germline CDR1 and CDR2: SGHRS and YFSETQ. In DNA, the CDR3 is TGCGCCAGCAGCTTAGCCGGGACACCCAACTCCAGGGACTATGGCTACACCTTC. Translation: CASSLAGTPNSRDYGYTF.

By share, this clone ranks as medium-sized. CDR3 coding DNA: TGTGCCAGCAGCTTAGTGCAGGGGACTAGCGGCCGGGGGAACGAGCAGTACTTC. Protein sequence: CASSLVQGTSGRGNEQYF. The V gene is TRBV7-8, the J gene TRBJ2-7, with 11 bases lining up with TRBD2. Germline V gene sequence: CDR1 SGHVS, CDR2 FQNEAQ. There are 18 residues in the CDR3. V lost 1 base and J lost 5; bases outside the gene matches: 13.

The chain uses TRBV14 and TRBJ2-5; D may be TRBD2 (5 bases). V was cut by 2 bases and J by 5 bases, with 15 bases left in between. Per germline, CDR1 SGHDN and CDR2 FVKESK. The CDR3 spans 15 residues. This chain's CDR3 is CASSQRGLGSETQYF. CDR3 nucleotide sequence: TGTGCCAGCAGCCAAAGAGGGCTAGGTTCTGAGACCCAGTACTTC.

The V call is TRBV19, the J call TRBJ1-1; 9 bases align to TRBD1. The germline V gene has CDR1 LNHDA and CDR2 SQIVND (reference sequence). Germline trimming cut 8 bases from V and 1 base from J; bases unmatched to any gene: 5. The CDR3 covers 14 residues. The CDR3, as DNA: TGTGCCAGTTCCGGACAGGGGACGAACACTGAAGCTTTCTTT. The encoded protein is CASSGQGTNTEAFF.

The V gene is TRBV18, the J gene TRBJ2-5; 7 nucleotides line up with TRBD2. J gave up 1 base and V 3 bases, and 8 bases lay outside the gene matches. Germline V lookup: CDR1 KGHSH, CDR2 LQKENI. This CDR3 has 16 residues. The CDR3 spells CASSPRAGTTQETQYF. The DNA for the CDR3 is TGTGCCAGCTCACCTCGAGCGGGGACCACCCAAGAGACCCAGTACTTC.

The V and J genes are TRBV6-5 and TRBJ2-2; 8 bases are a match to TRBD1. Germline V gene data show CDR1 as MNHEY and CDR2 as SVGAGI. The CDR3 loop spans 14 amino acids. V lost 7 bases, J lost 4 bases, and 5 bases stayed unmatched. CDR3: CASKEGTGTGELFF. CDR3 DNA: TGTGCCAGCAAAGAAGGGACAGGCACCGGGGAGCTGTTTTTT.

As DNA, the CDR3 is TGCGCCAGCACTTTAGGAGAACTCATGAACACTGAAGCTTTCTTT. This translates into CASTLGELMNTEAFF. V is TRBV5-1 and J is TRBJ1-1; D uncertain. Per germline, CDR1 SGHRS and CDR2 YFSETQ. Trimming stripped 6 bases from V and 0 bases from J, with 15 bases between. This CDR3 has 15 amino acids.